A single sample gave rise to the 16 T cell receptor beta chains below, sequenced in a study of cytomegalovirus exposure and HLA in healthy donors. Use of 60 Vbeta and 13 Jbeta primers characterized the PCR. Repertoires were generated with immunoSEQ multiplex PCR, while TCRdb's copy carries only in-frame clones and drops some. The sample has around 97,000 clones; 9.4% are singletons. The sequenced material came from PBMCs. These receptors all come from a man aged 50-59 years in good health and CMV-seropositive.

This clone was detected only a few times. The chain joins TRBV7-3 to TRBJ1-3; 7 nucleotides line up with TRBD1. The CDR3 runs to 14 residues. After removal of 5 bases from V and 0 bases from J, the junction contained 1 base not matched to a gene. Germline assignment: CDR1 SGHTA and CDR2 FQGTGA. Written as DNA, the CDR3 is TGTGCCAGCAGCCGGGACAGCTCTGGAAACACCATATATTTT. It is translated as CASSRDSSGNTIYF.

The rearrangement joins TRBV4-1 to TRBJ1-2, with a tentative D call TRBD1 (6 bases). Germline CDR1 reads MGHRA; CDR2 reads YSYEKL. Trimming took off 6 bases at V and 8 bases at J, with 25 bases between the two ends. The CDR3 contains 16 residues. CDR3 region: CASSPIGRERGSGYTF. The CDR3 DNA reads as TGCGCCAGCAGTCCGATTGGGAGGGAAAGGGGGTCCGGCTACACCTTC.

The chain joins TRBV19 to TRBJ1-5; TRBD1 might be the D (5 bases). The V gene lost 6 bases and the J gene lost 7 bases, with 13 bases spanning the gap. The CDR3 consists of 13 residues. Per germline, CDR1 LNHDA and CDR2 SQIVND (reference sequence). The CDR3 reads CASSLMRDQPQHF. CDR3 nucleotide sequence: TGTGCCAGTAGCTTGATGCGGGACCAGCCCCAGCATTTT.

The chain has TRBV28 and TRBJ2-7; D is uncertain. Trimming removed 5 bases from V and 0 bases from J, with 14 bases in between. CDR3 length: 15 amino acids. Germline CDR1 is MDHEN and CDR2 is SYDVKM. CDR3 sequence (DNA): TGTGCCAGCAGTGCCCGAACAGTTTCCTCCTACGAGCAGTACTTC. Translation gives CASSARTVSSYEQYF.

This clone was observed a handful of times. V usage is TRBV29-1 and J usage is TRBJ1-1, with 7 bases that match TRBD1. Germline V gene sequence: CDR1 SQVTM, CDR2 ANQGSEA. CDR3 length: 13 amino acids. V lost 4 bases to trimming and J lost 1 base; unmatched junction nucleotides: 3. CDR3 sequence: CSVARDRNTEAFF. CDR3 bases: TGCAGCGTTGCCCGGGACAGGAACACTGAAGCTTTCTTT.

This clone has more than one count but fewer than ten. J is TRBJ2-7 and V is TRBV6-5; 9 nucleotides agree with TRBD1. The trim removed 8 bases at V and 6 bases at J, leaving 11 bases unmatched. From germline, CDR1 is MNHEY and CDR2 SVGAGI. There are 14 residues in the CDR3. CDR3 DNA sequence: TGTGCCAGCGGAAGAACAGGGGGCGAAGGCGAGCAGTACTTC. Translation gives CASGRTGGEGEQYF.

V is TRBV28 and J is TRBJ2-1; 11 nucleotides agree with TRBD2. The trim removed 10 bases at V and 12 bases at J, leaving 14 bases unmatched. Germline V gene sequence: CDR1 MDHEN, CDR2 SYDVKM. The CDR3 has 14 residues. Written as DNA, the CDR3 is TGTGCCATCTCCGGGACTAGCGGAAATAGGGGGCAGTTCTTC. Protein: CAISGTSGNRGQFF.

This clone was observed a handful of times. The chain uses TRBV5-4 and TRBJ2-3; D is possibly TRBD2 (6 bases). Per the germline V gene, CDR1 is SGHNT and CDR2 is YYREEE (reference sequence). The CDR3 loop spans 15 amino acids. V lost 4 bases, J lost 0 bases, and 12 bases lay in between. CDR3 bases: TGTGCCAGCAGCGTAAGCGGGTCGAGCACAGATACGCAGTATTTT. Protein product: CASSVSGSSTDTQYF.

The chain joins TRBV10-1 to TRBJ2-1, with 10 bases identical to TRBD2. This CDR3 contains 16 residues. Trimming cost V 6 bases and J 6 bases; bases outside gene matches: 11. CDR1 is WNHNN, CDR2 SYGVQD, per germline (reference sequence). The DNA for the CDR3 is TGCGCCAGCAGCTCCCAAGCGGGAGGGTACTCCAATGAGCAGTTCTTC. Protein product: CASSSQAGGYSNEQFF.

This chain connects TRBV19 to TRBJ1-6; TRBD1 might be the D (6 bases). Germline lookup yields CDR1 LNHDA and CDR2 SQIVND (reference sequence). The CDR3 has 15 residues. V was cut by 3 bases and J by 9 bases, with 15 bases left in between. CDR3 sequence (DNA): TGTGCCAGTAGTATGAAACAGGGAGTGGTTTCACCCCTCCACTTT. Residues: CASSMKQGVVSPLHF.

This clone was detected only a few times. The J gene is TRBJ1-4, the V gene TRBV30, with D possibly TRBD1 on 6 matching bases. The CDR3 is made up of 15 amino acids. Trimming shortened V by 6 bases and J by 2 bases, and 16 bases separated the two germline ends. Germline V gives CDR1 GTSNPN, CDR2 SVGIG (reference sequence). The chain's CDR3 is CACGRGGSTNEKLFF. The CDR3 DNA reads as TGTGCCTGCGGAAGGGGGGGTAGCACTAATGAAAAACTGTTTTTT.

V is TRBV5-4 and J is TRBJ2-3; TRBD2 matches at 8 bases. This CDR3 region has 14 residues. V lost 1 base and J lost 6; bases outside the gene matches: 4. CDR1 and CDR2 (germline): SGHNT, YYREEE (reference sequence). The CDR3 region has the DNA TGTGCCAGCAGCTTGCGAGCGGGGGCGGATACGCAGTATTTT. Amino acids: CASSLRAGADTQYF.

J is TRBJ1-1 and V is TRBV27; D is perhaps TRBD1 (6 bases). V lost 2 bases to trimming and J lost 4 bases, with 11 bases between them. CDR1 and CDR2 from the germline V gene are MNHEY and SMNVEV (reference sequence). This CDR3 has 14 residues. The CDR3 sequence: CASSLTGSGTEAFF. CDR3 DNA: TGTGCCAGCAGTTTAACAGGGTCCGGCACTGAAGCTTTCTTT.

The V gene is TRBV28, the J gene TRBJ2-2; a weak D match, TRBD1 (5 bases). Germline-derived CDR1 and CDR2 are MDHEN and SYDVKM. CDR3 length equals 17 residues. Trimming stripped 6 bases from V and 3 bases from J, with 20 bases between. CDR3 in DNA: TGTGCCAGCAGGGCCCTCGGCTCCCTAGGGGACACCGGGGAGCTGTTTTTT. Its translation: CASRALGSLGDTGELFF.

The chain employs TRBV7-2 and TRBJ1-5; D call uncertain. The V and J ends lost 1 base and 8 bases respectively, with 12 bases between them. Germline lookup yields CDR1 SGHTA and CDR2 FQGNSA. This CDR3 has 14 amino acids. CDR3: CASSLGGIVEPQHF. CDR3 coding DNA: TGTGCCAGCAGCTTAGGAGGGATAGTGGAGCCCCAGCATTTT.

In this sample, this clone turned up a few times. The CDR3 DNA follows: TGCGCCAGCAGCTCGAGACAGGCTACAACTAATGAAAAACTGTTTTTT. It yields the protein CASSSRQATTNEKLFF. V is TRBV5-1 and J is TRBJ1-4; a possible D gene is TRBD1 (6 bases). The V end was cut by 3 bases, the J end by 0 bases, with 12 bases between. The CDR3 covers 16 residues. Germline CDR1 and CDR2: SGHRS and YFSETQ. The full variable domain, rest sourced from reference TRBV5-1 and TRBJ1-4, is KAGVTQTPRYLIKTRGQQVTLSCSPISGHRSVSWYQQTPGQGLQFLFEYFSETQRNKGNFPGRFSGRQFSNSRSEMNVSTLELGDSALYLCASSSRQATTNEKLFFGSGTQLSVL.